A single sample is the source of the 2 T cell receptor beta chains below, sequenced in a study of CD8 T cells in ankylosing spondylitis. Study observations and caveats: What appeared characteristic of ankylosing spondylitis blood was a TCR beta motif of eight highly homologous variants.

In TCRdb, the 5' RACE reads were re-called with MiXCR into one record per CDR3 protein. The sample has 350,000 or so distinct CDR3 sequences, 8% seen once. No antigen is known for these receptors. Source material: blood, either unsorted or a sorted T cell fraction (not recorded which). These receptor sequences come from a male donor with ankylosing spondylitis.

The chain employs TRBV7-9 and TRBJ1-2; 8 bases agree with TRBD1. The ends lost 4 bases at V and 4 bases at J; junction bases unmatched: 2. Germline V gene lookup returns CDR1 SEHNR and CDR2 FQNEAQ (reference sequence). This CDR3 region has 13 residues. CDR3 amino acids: CASSSGQAYGYTF. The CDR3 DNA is TGTGCCAGCAGCTCGGGACAGGCCTATGGCTACACCTTC.

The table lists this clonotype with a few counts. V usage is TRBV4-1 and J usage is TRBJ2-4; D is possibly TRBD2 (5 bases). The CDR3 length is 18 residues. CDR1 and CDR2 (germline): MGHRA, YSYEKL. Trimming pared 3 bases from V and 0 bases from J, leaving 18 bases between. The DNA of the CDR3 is TGCGCCAGCAGCCAGGGCCGGGCCCGACGGGAAGCCAAAAACATTCAGTACTTC. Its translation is CASSQGRARREAKNIQYF.